The 2 T cell receptor beta chains presented below share a single source sample, sequenced in a study of radiotherapy plus CTLA-4 blockade in lung cancer. Repertoires were generated with immunoSEQ multiplex PCR, while TCRdb's copy carries only in-frame clones and drops some. The profile covers some 90,000 clones, with about 90% appearing a single time and approximately 2.2% taken by the ten largest. The sample was peripheral blood, taken from a patient treated with radiotherapy plus ipilimumab. The source of these receptors is a human donor with non-small cell lung cancer who had a partial response to radiotherapy plus ipilimumab.

This rearrangement joins TRBV6-6 to TRBJ2-7; a weak D match, TRBD1 (5 bases). V was shortened by 0 bases and J by 3 bases, with 15 bases between the two germline ends. The CDR3 consists of 16 residues. The germline gives CDR1 MNHNY, CDR2 SVGAGI (reference sequence). In DNA form, the CDR3 reads TGTGCCAGCAGTTACTCTACCAGACAGACCGGCTACGAGCAGTACTTC. Amino acids: CASSYSTRQTGYEQYF.

The chain's CDR3 is CASSLAAGVRTGELFF. CDR3 nucleotide sequence: TGTGCCAGCAGCTTAGCAGCGGGAGTCCGAACCGGGGAGCTGTTTTTT. V and J are TRBV11-2 and TRBJ2-2; 8 positions agree with TRBD2. Germline V lookup: CDR1 SGHAT, CDR2 FQNNGV. V shed 1 base and J 5 bases; nucleotides not matched to a gene: 6. The CDR3 runs 16 residues.